The 25 T cell receptor beta chains below were found in one sample sequenced in a study of blood T cell repertoires in COVID-19. Produced via immunoSEQ multiplex PCR; TCRdb's table is partial and in-frame only. Among 65,000 to 70,000 clones, roughly 82% were seen once, and the ten largest hold roughly 16%. Input material: peripheral blood. Receptors were obtained from an elderly man with active COVID-19.

This chain joins TRBV4-2 and TRBJ1-4, with D perhaps TRBD1 (6 bases). This CDR3 is built from 14 residues. Germline V gene lookup returns CDR1 LGHNA and CDR2 YNFKEQ. The V gene lost 2 bases and the J gene lost 5 bases, with 9 bases spanning the gap. The CDR3 DNA reads as TGTGCCAGCAGCCAATCGACAGGCAATGAAAAACTGTTTTTT. Protein: CASSQSTGNEKLFF.

The genes are TRBV7-3 and TRBJ2-1; TRBD2 is a possible D gene (5 bases). The CDR3 contains 15 residues. V was pared by 1 base and J by 5 bases, with 12 bases between. Germline CDR1 and CDR2: SGHTA and FQGTGA. CDR3 nucleotide sequence: TGTGCCAGCAGCTTAAGTCTTGGAGGTCACAATGAGCAGTTCTTC. It yields the protein CASSLSLGGHNEQFF.

In this sample, this clone turned up once. V usage is TRBV6-4 and J usage is TRBJ2-7, with D uncertain. CDR3 length: 13 amino acids. Trimming left V 7 bases short and J 4 bases short, with 14 bases between. Germline V lookup: CDR1 MRHNA, CDR2 SNTAGT. This CDR3 is CASTLTSGYEQYF. CDR3 nucleotide sequence: TGTGCCAGCACTTTGACCTCGGGTTACGAGCAGTACTTC.

V and J are TRBV7-9 and TRBJ2-7, with D possibly being TRBD1 (6 bases). Germline V gene sequence: CDR1 SEHNR, CDR2 FQNEAQ (reference sequence). CDR3 size: 15 residues. With 1 base removed from V and 2 bases from J, the gap between germline ends came to 12 bases. The CDR3, as DNA: TGTGCCAGCAGCTTAGAAGGGACACCGACCTACGAGCAGTACTTC. Amino acid sequence: CASSLEGTPTYEQYF.

This chain connects TRBV6-6 to TRBJ2-1; TRBD2 matches 10 bases. Germline CDR1 reads MNHNY; CDR2 reads SVGAGI (reference sequence). V was clipped by 4 bases and J by 5 bases; unmatched bases: 2. The CDR3 runs 14 residues. The CDR3 sequence: CASSSSGGNNEQFF. As DNA, the CDR3 is TGTGCCAGCAGTTCTAGCGGGGGAAACAATGAGCAGTTCTTC.

The rearrangement links TRBV5-1 to TRBJ1-1; no clear D. Germline V gene data show CDR1 as SGHRS and CDR2 as YFSETQ. There are 13 residues in the CDR3. Trimming took off 2 bases at V and 8 bases at J, with 13 bases between the two ends. This chain's CDR3 is CASSLTKRNEAFF. CDR3 in DNA: TGCGCCAGCAGCTTAACTAAGCGAAACGAAGCTTTCTTT.

V gene TRBV2 combines with J gene TRBJ1-1, with a weak D call TRBD1 (5 bases). This CDR3 has 14 residues. V was cut by 1 base and J by 8 bases, with 14 bases left in between. The germline V gene has CDR1 SNHLY and CDR2 FYNNEI. The CDR3 DNA reads TGTGCCAGCAGTGAAGGGGGCGCTTTGGGGGAAGCTTTCTTT. Translating gives CASSEGGALGEAFF.

The V and J genes are TRBV4-2 and TRBJ2-5, with a possible D match to TRBD1 (6 bases). The CDR3 has 15 residues. V was trimmed by 0 bases and J by 5 bases, leaving 13 bases between them. The germline V gene encodes CDR1 LGHNA and CDR2 YNFKEQ. The CDR3 DNA reads as TGTGCCAGCAGCCAAGATCCAGGGGCTGTTGAGACCCAGTACTTC. It yields the protein CASSQDPGAVETQYF.

V and J are TRBV19 and TRBJ2-2; D is unresolved. Per the germline V gene, CDR1 is LNHDA and CDR2 is SQIVND (reference sequence). The V gene lost 1 base and the J gene lost 0 bases, with 9 bases spanning the gap. CDR3 length: 16 amino acids. The CDR3 region is CASSIVGSTNTGELFF. CDR3 DNA sequence: TGTGCCAGTAGTATAGTTGGCAGTACGAACACCGGGGAGCTGTTTTTT. Looking up the rest from reference TRBV19 and TRBJ2-2 gives the full variable domain: DGGITQSPKYLFRKEGQNVTLSCEQNLNHDAMYWYRQDPGQGLRLIYYSQIVNDFQKGDIAEGYSVSREKKESFPLTVTSAQKNPTAFYLCASSIVGSTNTGELFFGEGSRLTVL.

The V gene is TRBV7-3, the J gene TRBJ2-5; perhaps TRBD2 as D (6 bases). Germline CDR1 is SGHTA and CDR2 is FQGTGA. With 2 bases removed from V and 2 bases from J, the gap between germline ends came to 12 bases. The CDR3 consists of 15 residues. CDR3 in amino acids: CASSLAGGNQETQYF. Written as DNA, the CDR3 is TGTGCCAGCAGCTTAGCGGGCGGGAATCAAGAGACCCAGTACTTC.

The chain recombines TRBV19 with TRBJ1-6, with 8 bases aligning to TRBD1. V shed 5 bases, J shed 10 bases, and the junction held 7 bases outside the gene matches. Germline V gives CDR1 LNHDA, CDR2 SQIVND (reference sequence). The CDR3 extends over 14 amino acids. The CDR3 region is CASSLQGERSPLHF. DNA for the CDR3: TGTGCCAGTAGTCTACAGGGGGAACGGTCACCCCTCCACTTT.

The chain links TRBV20-1 to TRBJ2-3; 7 bases map to TRBD2. V dropped 6 bases and J dropped 6; count of bases not matched to a gene: 3. This CDR3 is 11 amino acids long. Looked up from germline, CDR1 is DFQATT and CDR2 is SNEGSKA (reference sequence). CDR3 in amino acids: CSAPLADTQYF. CDR3 in DNA: TGCAGTGCCCCACTAGCGGATACGCAGTATTTT.

In its sample, this clone was seen once. This rearrangement joins TRBV15 to TRBJ1-2; D gene uncertain. V dropped 1 base and J dropped 7 bases, with 13 bases sitting between them. The V gene's germline CDR1 is LNHNV and CDR2 YYDKDF (reference sequence). CDR3 length: 14 residues. The CDR3 nucleotides are TGTGCCACCAGCAGAGGCGGGGAGATCTTTGGCTACACCTTC. It codes for CATSRGGEIFGYTF.

The CDR3 DNA sequence: TGCGCCAGCAGCTTAGGGGACTCTATGAACTACGAGCAGTACTTC. This gives the protein CASSLGDSMNYEQYF. The chain links TRBV5-1 to TRBJ2-7; D possibly corresponds to TRBD2 (6 bases). CDR1 and CDR2 from the germline V gene are SGHRS and YFSETQ. The CDR3 has 15 amino acids. V lost 2 bases to trimming and J lost 3 bases, with 15 bases between them.

The chain couples TRBV9 to TRBJ2-2; tentative D call: TRBD1 (6 bases). Per the germline V gene, CDR1 is SGDLS and CDR2 is YYNGEE. The CDR3 has 16 amino acids. Trimming took 4 bases from V and 2 from J, leaving 15 bases between them. Here the CDR3 reads CASSRHRVINTGELFF. CDR3 bases: TGTGCCAGCAGCAGACACAGGGTAATAAACACCGGGGAGCTGTTTTTT.

In nucleotides, the CDR3 is TGTGCCAGCAGCTTACACAGGGGGAACTCTGGGGCCAACGTCCTGACTTTC. Its protein is CASSLHRGNSGANVLTF. J is TRBJ2-6 and V is TRBV7-2; TRBD1 matches at 8 bases. The CDR3 is made up of 17 amino acids. Germline V gene data show CDR1 as SGHTA and CDR2 as FQGNSA. V lost 2 bases, J lost 0 bases, and 3 bases stayed unmatched.

V usage is TRBV2 and J usage is TRBJ2-5; 8 nucleotides line up with TRBD2. Unmatched junction bases numbered 3, after V lost 5 bases and J lost 1 base. This CDR3 has 14 amino acids. Germline V gives CDR1 SNHLY, CDR2 FYNNEI. Here the CDR3 reads CASSYTSGQETQYF. Here the CDR3 DNA reads TGTGCCAGCAGTTACACTAGCGGCCAAGAGACCCAGTACTTC.

The chain joins TRBV27 to TRBJ2-1; 14 nucleotides line up with TRBD2. Unmatched junction bases numbered 8, after V lost 2 bases and J lost 2 bases. Germline CDR1 MNHEY, CDR2 SMNVEV (reference sequence). The CDR3 covers 19 residues. The CDR3 coding sequence is TGTGCCAGCAGTTTAAGCGGGACTAGCGGGAGTAGGGCCTACAATGAGCAGTTCTTC. This sequence encodes CASSLSGTSGSRAYNEQFF.

The rearrangement joins TRBV7-2 to TRBJ1-4; D gene ambiguous. This CDR3 is 12 amino acids long. Germline loops: CDR1 SGHTA, CDR2 FQGNSA. Deletions cut 3 bases from V and 8 bases from J, with 7 bases between. The CDR3, as DNA: TGTGCCAGCAGCTTCCACAAAGAAAAACTGTTTTTT. It translates to CASSFHKEKLFF.

V and J are TRBV5-4 and TRBJ2-3; 8 bases agree with TRBD2. CDR1 and CDR2 (germline): SGHNT, YYREEE (reference sequence). V lost 3 bases and J lost 2; bases outside the gene matches: 8. CDR3 size: 16 residues. In nucleotides, the CDR3 is TGTGCCAGCAGCTCTGGGGCGGGGGGACTCACAGATACGCAGTATTTT. Translating gives CASSSGAGGLTDTQYF. The full variable domain, with the rest looked up from reference TRBV5-4 and TRBJ2-3, is ETGVTQSPTHLIKTRGQQVTLRCSSQSGHNTVSWYQQALGQGPQFIFQYYREEENGRGNFPPRFSGLQFPNYSSELNVNALELDDSALYLCASSSGAGGLTDTQYFGPGTRLTVL.

CDR3 in DNA: TGCGCCAGCAGTCCAGGGGGAGCCACTGAAGCTTTCTTT. Protein product: CASSPGGATEAFF. The chain recombines TRBV4-3 with TRBJ1-1; 7 bases map to TRBD1. The V gene's germline CDR1 is LGHNA and CDR2 YSLEER. V was clipped by 6 bases and J by 4 bases; unmatched bases: 5. CDR3 length: 13 residues.

This rearrangement joins TRBV4-1 to TRBJ1-6; D uncertain. Germline lookup yields CDR1 MGHRA and CDR2 YSYEKL. V was pared by 5 bases and J by 7 bases, with 12 bases between. There are 14 residues in the CDR3. CDR3 loop: CASSEPGYNSPLHF. The CDR3, as DNA: TGCGCCAGCAGCGAGCCGGGGTACAATTCACCCCTCCACTTT.

V gene TRBV29-1 combines with J gene TRBJ1-2; D might be TRBD1 (5 bases). V was trimmed by 6 bases and J by 2 bases, leaving 7 bases between them. Germline loops: CDR1 SQVTM, CDR2 ANQGSEA. This CDR3 is built from 11 residues. The CDR3 loop reads CSVGHNYGYTF. The CDR3 coding sequence is TGCAGCGTCGGACACAACTATGGCTACACCTTC.

This chain joins TRBV7-2 and TRBJ2-3, with D tentatively TRBD2 (6 bases). Per germline, CDR1 SGHTA and CDR2 FQGNSA. V was cut by 3 bases and J by 14 bases, with 18 bases left in between. CDR3 length: 13 residues. The CDR3 is CASSFGTPLSAYF. The DNA of the CDR3 is TGTGCCAGCAGCTTCGGGACTCCTCTTAGCGCGTATTTT.

This chain links TRBV25-1 with TRBJ2-5, with D perhaps matching TRBD2 (7 bases). Germline values: CDR1 MGHDK, CDR2 SYGVNS. This CDR3 region has 14 residues. Trimming removed 7 bases at V and 1 base at J, with 13 bases between. The CDR3 coding sequence is TGTGCCAGCACCCGTCGGGGGGCCCAAGAGACCCAGTACTTC. Translation gives CASTRRGAQETQYF.